The 28 T cell receptor beta chains reported below all come from one sample, sequenced in a study of chemoradiotherapy in HPV16-positive cancers. The table came from immunoSEQ multiplex PCR; TCRdb's copy has only in-frame clones and leaves some out. This table has about 6,200 clones, 83% appearing once. The sample was tumor tissue, taken from a patient who underwent chemoradiotherapy. The source of these receptors is a human donor with HPV-associated anogenital cancer.

The genes are TRBV18 and TRBJ2-1, with 14 nucleotides matching TRBD2. With V trimmed by 1 base and J by 3 bases, 2 bases remained unmatched. The germline gives CDR1 KGHSH, CDR2 LQKENI. The CDR3 consists of 17 residues. CDR3 sequence (DNA): TGTGCCAGCTCACCACGACTAGCGGGGGGGTTCTACAATGAGCAGTTCTTC. It is translated as CASSPRLAGGFYNEQFF.

This clone was seen once. The rearrangement uses TRBV5-1 and TRBJ2-1, with TRBD2 matching 8 bases. The V gene's germline CDR1 is SGHRS and CDR2 YFSETQ. The CDR3 is 15 residues long. V lost 3 bases to trimming and J lost 0 bases; unmatched junction nucleotides: 2. CDR3 sequence reads: CASSSTSGSYNEQFF. The CDR3 bases are TGCGCCAGCAGCTCTACTAGCGGCTCCTACAATGAGCAGTTCTTC. The variable domain in full, with the rest retrieved from reference TRBV5-1 and TRBJ2-1, is KAGVTQTPRYLIKTRGQQVTLSCSPISGHRSVSWYQQTPGQGLQFLFEYFSETQRNKGNFPGRFSGRQFSNSRSEMNVSTLELGDSALYLCASSSTSGSYNEQFFGPGTRLTVL.

The CDR3 sequence: CASSSSSGNTIYF. In DNA form, the CDR3 reads TGTGCCAGCAGTTCGAGCTCTGGAAACACCATATATTTT. The chain links TRBV27 to TRBJ1-3, with no clear D. The CDR3 runs to 13 residues. The V gene lost 4 bases and the J gene lost 0 bases, with 4 bases spanning the gap. Germline CDR1 reads MNHEY; CDR2 reads SMNVEV (reference sequence).

The gene calls are TRBV2 and TRBJ2-6; TRBD1 agrees at 9 bases. Per germline, CDR1 SNHLY and CDR2 FYNNEI. The V gene end was trimmed by 4 bases and the J gene end by 4 bases; junction bases not matched to a gene: 11. The CDR3 is 18 amino acids. The CDR3 bases are TGTGCCAGCAGTGTTGGGACAGGGAGGGGCATAGGGGCCAACGTCCTGACTTTC. As protein: CASSVGTGRGIGANVLTF.

The rearrangement uses TRBV5-1 and TRBJ1-6; D remains ambiguous. The ends were cut back, 6 bases at V and 3 bases at J, with 13 bases in the middle. This CDR3 has 15 amino acids. Germline V gives CDR1 SGHRS, CDR2 YFSETQ. CDR3 DNA sequence: TGCGCCAGCAAGGTGGAGGGCAGCTATAATTCACCCCTCCACTTT. This codes for CASKVEGSYNSPLHF.

J is TRBJ2-5 and V is TRBV5-1; D might be TRBD1 (5 bases). TRBJ2-7 explains the end of the DNA better; the J call may be wrong. Per germline, CDR1 SGHRS and CDR2 YFSETQ. The CDR3 contains 14 residues. The CDR3 loop is CASSLGGENYEQYF. Written as DNA, the CDR3 is TGCGCCAGCAGCTTGGGGGGCGAAAATTACGAGCAGTACTTC.

The V and J genes are TRBV6-5 and TRBJ2-5; 7 bases match TRBD2. CDR1 MNHEY and CDR2 SVGAGI come from the germline V gene. The CDR3 is 14 residues long. With 5 bases clipped from V and 6 bases from J, the junction kept 9 bases outside the gene matches. CDR3 residues: CASSVRTSAKTQYF. The CDR3 DNA sequence: TGTGCCAGCAGTGTCCGTACTAGCGCAAAGACCCAGTACTTC.

This chain uses TRBV28 with TRBJ2-7; D is perhaps TRBD1 or TRBD2 (5 bases each). The CDR3 has 16 amino acids. V was pared by 6 bases and J by 1 base, with 19 bases between. The germline V gene has CDR1 MDHEN and CDR2 SYDVKM. In DNA, the CDR3 is TGTGCCAGCAGCAACCCCGGGACGGCCGTTTCCTACGAGCAGTACTTC. This codes for CASSNPGTAVSYEQYF.

In its sample, this clone was seen once. The chain links TRBV19 to TRBJ2-2; TRBD2 agrees at 8 bases. The V gene end was trimmed by 1 base and the J gene end by 5 bases; junction bases not matched to a gene: 0. Germline loops: CDR1 LNHDA, CDR2 SQIVND (reference sequence). The CDR3 runs 14 residues. CDR3 bases: TGTGCCAGTAGTATAGGCGGGGGGACCGGGGAGCTGTTTTTT. It translates to CASSIGGGTGELFF.

The table lists this clone with a count of one. The rearrangement joins TRBV7-3 to TRBJ2-2; 12 bases align to TRBD2. Germline CDR1 SGHTA, CDR2 FQGTGA. The V gene end was trimmed by 2 bases and the J gene end by 2 bases; junction bases not matched to a gene: 3. The CDR3 loop spans 17 amino acids. The CDR3 loop is CASSLLAGGPNTGELFF. The CDR3 DNA reads as TGTGCCAGCAGCTTACTAGCGGGAGGGCCAAACACCGGGGAGCTGTTTTTT.

This chain joins TRBV18 and TRBJ1-5, with 7 bases lining up with TRBD1. Germline values: CDR1 KGHSH, CDR2 LQKENI. The CDR3 sequence is 13 residues long. V was pared by 4 bases and J by 7 bases, with 4 bases of the junction left unmatched. The CDR3 nucleotides are TGTGCCAGCTCACATACAGGGGACCAGCCCCAGCATTTT. Translating it yields CASSHTGDQPQHF. Combining the CDR3 with reference TRBV18 and TRBJ1-5 gives the whole variable domain NAGVMQNPRHLVRRRGQEARLRCSPMKGHSHVYWYRQLPEEGLKFMVYLQKENIIDESGMPKERFSAEFPKEGPSILRIQQVVRGDSAAYFCASSHTGDQPQHFGDGTRLSIL.

V is TRBV7-8 and J is TRBJ1-3; TRBD1 is a possible D gene (6 bases). Germline V CDR1 and CDR2: SGHVS, FQNEAQ. Trimming took 2 bases from V and 0 from J, leaving 11 bases between them. CDR3 size: 16 residues. CDR3 residues: CASSLLTGSSGNTIYF. Here the CDR3 DNA reads TGTGCCAGCAGCTTATTAACAGGGAGCTCTGGAAACACCATATATTTT.

The chain carries TRBV5-6 and TRBJ2-7; D ambiguous. V was trimmed by 0 bases and J by 4 bases, leaving 11 bases between them. The CDR3 is made up of 14 amino acids. The germline gives CDR1 SGHDT, CDR2 YYEEEE. The CDR3, as DNA: TGTGCCAGCAGCTTGGCGGAGCCTAGGTACGAGCAGTACTTC. This gives the protein CASSLAEPRYEQYF.

This rearrangement joins TRBV11-1 to TRBJ2-1, with TRBD1 matching 8 bases. The germline CDR1 and CDR2 sequences are SGHAT and FQDESV (reference sequence). This CDR3 spans 15 amino acids. V dropped 3 bases and J dropped 3; count of bases not matched to a gene: 4. CDR3: CASSFGQGSYNEQFF. In nucleotides, the CDR3 is TGTGCCAGCAGCTTCGGACAGGGAAGCTACAATGAGCAGTTCTTC.

This chain links TRBV30 with TRBJ1-2; 10 bases are a match to TRBD1. The CDR3 length is 13 residues. The trim removed 5 bases at V and 6 bases at J, leaving 6 bases unmatched. Germline V gene lookup returns CDR1 GTSNPN and CDR2 SVGIG (reference sequence). CDR3 protein: CAWLDRGGDGYTF. For the CDR3, the DNA is TGTGCCTGGTTGGACAGGGGGGGAGATGGCTACACCTTC.

This clone was observed a few times. Other DNA sequences in the same sample also yield this CDR3. The V gene is TRBV5-1, the J gene TRBJ2-7; D tentatively fits TRBD1 or TRBD2 (5 bases each). The V and J ends lost 0 bases and 4 bases respectively, with 11 bases between them. The V gene's germline CDR1 is SGHRS and CDR2 YFSETQ. This CDR3 region has 14 residues. CDR3 in amino acids: CASSLGGESYEQYF. Written as DNA, the CDR3 is TGCGCCAGCAGCTTGGGAGGGGAATCGTACGAGCAGTACTTC.

The J gene is TRBJ1-3, the V gene TRBV6-5; 10 bases line up with TRBD1. J lost 10 bases, V lost 2 bases, and 11 bases had no gene match. Germline CDR1 MNHEY, CDR2 SVGAGI. This CDR3 is built from 16 residues. As DNA, the CDR3 is TGTGCCAGCAGTTACCTATCGACAGGGGGCGGAGGGACCATATATTTT. This sequence encodes CASSYLSTGGGGTIYF.

This clone was seen only once. The J gene is TRBJ2-1, the V gene TRBV5-1, with TRBD1 matching 8 bases. CDR3 size: 15 residues. Germline V gives CDR1 SGHRS, CDR2 YFSETQ. V shed 4 bases, J shed 2 bases, and the junction held 5 bases outside the gene matches. CDR3 sequence reads: CASSATGEAYNEQFF. Here the CDR3 DNA reads TGCGCCAGCAGCGCGACAGGGGAAGCCTACAATGAGCAGTTCTTC.

The rearrangement links TRBV2 to TRBJ1-2; 7 positions agree with TRBD1. The V gene's germline CDR1 is SNHLY and CDR2 FYNNEI. The CDR3 spans 15 residues. The ends lost 6 bases at V and 0 bases at J; junction bases unmatched: 7. CDR3: CASSPTGVANYGYTF. As DNA, the CDR3 is TGTGCCAGCAGCCCTACAGGGGTAGCTAACTATGGCTACACCTTC.

The chain has TRBV2 and TRBJ1-5; TRBD1 aligns across 7 bases. The germline V gene encodes CDR1 SNHLY and CDR2 FYNNEI. V dropped 6 bases and J dropped 7; count of bases not matched to a gene: 12. The CDR3 length is 15 residues. CDR3 in amino acids: CASREQDRPGQPQHF. In nucleotides, the CDR3 is TGTGCCAGCAGAGAACAGGACAGGCCGGGGCAGCCCCAGCATTTT.

The chain recombines TRBV5-6 with TRBJ1-1, with a weak D call TRBD1 (5 bases). Germline V CDR1 and CDR2: SGHDT, YYEEEE. V was clipped by 3 bases and J by 0 bases, with 9 bases between them. This CDR3 comprises 14 residues. This CDR3 reads CASSWDGLNTEAFF. CDR3 bases: TGTGCCAGCAGCTGGGACGGGCTGAACACTGAAGCTTTCTTT.

This chain uses TRBV11-2 with TRBJ2-1; no firm D call. Per germline, CDR1 SGHAT and CDR2 FQNNGV. The CDR3 is made up of 10 amino acids. V was shortened by 8 bases and J by 6 bases, with 5 bases between the two germline ends. The CDR3 bases are TGTGCCAGCGGGCTCAATGAGCAGTTCTTC. Its protein is CASGLNEQFF. Supplemented by reference TRBV11-2 and TRBJ2-1, the full variable domain reads EAGVAQSPRYKIIEKRQSVAFWCNPISGHATLYWYQQILGQGPKLLIQFQNNGVVDDSQLPKDRFSAERLKGVDSTLKIQPAKLEDSAVYLCASGLNEQFFGPGTRLTVL.

V usage is TRBV7-3 and J usage is TRBJ2-2; 7 positions match TRBD2. The CDR3 covers 17 residues. V was clipped by 0 bases and J by 0 bases; unmatched bases: 4. Germline V gene sequence: CDR1 SGHTA, CDR2 FQGTGA. The CDR3 bases are TGTGCCAGCAGCTTAACGGGGCTAGCGGCGAACACCGGGGAGCTGTTTTTT. Its protein product is CASSLTGLAANTGELFF.

This clone was seen more than once but under ten times. The rearrangement uses TRBV29-1 and TRBJ2-7; D perhaps matches TRBD2 (8 bases). Trimming shortened V by 6 bases and J by 3 bases, and 15 bases separated the two germline ends. The CDR3 spans 13 residues. Germline V gene lookup returns CDR1 SQVTM and CDR2 ANQGSEA. CDR3 in DNA: TGCAGCGTCGGGGGGGACAGTCTCTACGAGCAGTACTTC. This gives the protein CSVGGDSLYEQYF.

The sample holds a few counts of this clone. The gene calls are TRBV2 and TRBJ2-7, with D tentatively TRBD2 (5 bases). Germline CDR1 SNHLY, CDR2 FYNNEI. V dropped 7 bases and J dropped 0 bases, with 10 bases sitting between them. CDR3 length: 13 amino acids. Here the CDR3 reads CASTERSSYEQYF. In nucleotides, the CDR3 is TGTGCCAGCACCGAGCGGAGCTCCTACGAGCAGTACTTC.

With respect to this clone: The same CDR3 also results from other DNA sequences found in this sample. This chain joins TRBV4-1 and TRBJ2-1; no firm D call. V lost 0 bases and J 8 bases, leaving 8 bases between the germline ends. Per the germline V gene, CDR1 is MGHRA and CDR2 is YSYEKL. The CDR3 has 13 residues. The CDR3 DNA follows: TGCGCCAGCAGCCAAGATAGAGGTTATGAGCAGTTCTTC. Translated, it gives CASSQDRGYEQFF.

The chain carries TRBV9 and TRBJ2-2; maybe TRBD1 (5 bases). The germline V and J ends were trimmed by 4 bases and 4 bases, with 14 bases remaining between them. The CDR3 has 15 residues. Germline-derived CDR1 and CDR2 are SGDLS and YYNGEE. The CDR3, as DNA: TGTGCCAGCAGCCCCAGCAGGGCACGCACCGGGGAGCTGTTTTTT. Protein: CASSPSRARTGELFF.

In regard to this clone: The sample carries other DNA sequences with the same CDR3. The V gene is TRBV11-3, the J gene TRBJ2-7, with 7 nucleotides matching TRBD1. V was clipped by 2 bases and J by 0 bases; unmatched bases: 1. This CDR3 is built from 14 residues. CDR1 and CDR2 from the germline V gene are SGHNT and YENEEA. In DNA, the CDR3 is TGTGCCAGCAGCTTAAGGGGGCTCTCCTACGAGCAGTACTTC. It is translated as CASSLRGLSYEQYF.